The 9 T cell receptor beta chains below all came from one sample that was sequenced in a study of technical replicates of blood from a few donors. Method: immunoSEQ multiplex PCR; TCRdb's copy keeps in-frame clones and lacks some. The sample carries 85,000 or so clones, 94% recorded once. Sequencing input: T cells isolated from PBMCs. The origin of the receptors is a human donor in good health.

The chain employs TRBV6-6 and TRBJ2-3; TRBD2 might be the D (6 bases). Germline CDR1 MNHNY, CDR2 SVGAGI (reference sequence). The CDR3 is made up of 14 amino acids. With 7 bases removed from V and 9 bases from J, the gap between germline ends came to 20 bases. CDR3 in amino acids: CASTTGTGSFTQYF. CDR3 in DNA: TGTGCCAGCACCACCGGGACTGGATCGTTCACGCAGTATTTT.

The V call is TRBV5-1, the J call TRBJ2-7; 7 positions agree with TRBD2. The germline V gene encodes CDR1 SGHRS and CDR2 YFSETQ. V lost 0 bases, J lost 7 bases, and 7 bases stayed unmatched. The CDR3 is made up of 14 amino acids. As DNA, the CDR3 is TGCGCCAGCAGCTTGGAAGGGAGGGTTAGGGAGCAGTACTTC. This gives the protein CASSLEGRVREQYF.

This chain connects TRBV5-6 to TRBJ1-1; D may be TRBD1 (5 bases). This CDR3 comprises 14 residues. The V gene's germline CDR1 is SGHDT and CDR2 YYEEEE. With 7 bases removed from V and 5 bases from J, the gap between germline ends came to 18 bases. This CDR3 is CASARGAGETEAFF. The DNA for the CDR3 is TGTGCCAGCGCTAGGGGTGCTGGGGAAACTGAAGCTTTCTTT.

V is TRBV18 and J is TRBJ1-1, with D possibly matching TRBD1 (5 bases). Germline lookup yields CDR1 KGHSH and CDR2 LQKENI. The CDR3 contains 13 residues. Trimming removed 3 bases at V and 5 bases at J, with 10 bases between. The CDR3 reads CASSPQGLTEAFF. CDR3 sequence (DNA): TGTGCCAGCTCACCGCAGGGTCTTACTGAAGCTTTCTTT.

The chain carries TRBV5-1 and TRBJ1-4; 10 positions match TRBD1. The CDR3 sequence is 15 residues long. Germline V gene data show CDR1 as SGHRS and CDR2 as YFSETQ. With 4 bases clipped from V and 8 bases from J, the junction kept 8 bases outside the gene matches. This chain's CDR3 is CASSEPGQGKEKLFF. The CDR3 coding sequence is TGCGCCAGCAGCGAACCGGGACAGGGGAAAGAAAAACTGTTTTTT.

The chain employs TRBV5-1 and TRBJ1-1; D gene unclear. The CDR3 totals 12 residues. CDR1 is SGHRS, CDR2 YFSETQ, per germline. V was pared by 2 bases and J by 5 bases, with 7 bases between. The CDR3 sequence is CASSFDTTEAFF. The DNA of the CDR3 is TGCGCCAGCAGCTTTGACACAACTGAAGCTTTCTTT.

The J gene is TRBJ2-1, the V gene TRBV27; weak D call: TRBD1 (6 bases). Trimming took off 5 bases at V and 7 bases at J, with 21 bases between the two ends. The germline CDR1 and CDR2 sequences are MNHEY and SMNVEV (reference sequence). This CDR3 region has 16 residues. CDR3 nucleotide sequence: TGTGCCAGCAGTACCGACAGAAGCCGGACAGCTAATGAGCAGTTCTTC. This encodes CASSTDRSRTANEQFF.

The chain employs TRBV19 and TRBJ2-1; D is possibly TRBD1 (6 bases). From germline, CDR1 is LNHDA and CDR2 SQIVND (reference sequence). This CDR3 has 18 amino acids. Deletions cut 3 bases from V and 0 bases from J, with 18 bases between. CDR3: CASSIGRGTFRSYNEQFF. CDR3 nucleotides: TGTGCCAGTAGTATCGGCAGGGGAACATTCCGCTCCTACAATGAGCAGTTCTTC.

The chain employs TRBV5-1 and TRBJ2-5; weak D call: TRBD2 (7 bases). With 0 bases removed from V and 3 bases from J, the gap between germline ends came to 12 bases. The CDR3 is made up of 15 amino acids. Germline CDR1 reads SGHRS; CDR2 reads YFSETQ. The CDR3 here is CASSLETGREETQYF. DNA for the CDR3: TGCGCCAGCAGCTTGGAAACAGGGAGGGAAGAGACCCAGTACTTC.